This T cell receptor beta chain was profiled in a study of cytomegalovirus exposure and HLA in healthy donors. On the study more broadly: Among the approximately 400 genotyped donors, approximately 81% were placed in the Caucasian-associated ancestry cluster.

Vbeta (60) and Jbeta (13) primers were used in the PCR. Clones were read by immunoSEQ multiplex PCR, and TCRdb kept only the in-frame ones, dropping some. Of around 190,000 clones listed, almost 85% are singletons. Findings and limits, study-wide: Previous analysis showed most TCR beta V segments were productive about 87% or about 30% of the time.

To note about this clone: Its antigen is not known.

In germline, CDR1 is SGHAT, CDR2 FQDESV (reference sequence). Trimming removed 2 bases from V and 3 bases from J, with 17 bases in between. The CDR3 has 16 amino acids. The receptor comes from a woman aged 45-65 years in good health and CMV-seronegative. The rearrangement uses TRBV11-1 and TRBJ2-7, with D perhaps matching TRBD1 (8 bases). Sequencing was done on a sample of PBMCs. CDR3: CASSLRGGQVRYEQYF. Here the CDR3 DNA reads TGTGCCAGCAGCTTAAGGGGGGGACAGGTCCGCTACGAGCAGTACTTC.